The source of this T cell receptor beta chain is a study of cytomegalovirus exposure and HLA in healthy donors. About this clone: The target antigen is unknown.

The PCR made use of 60 Vbeta and 13 Jbeta primers. Only in-frame clones appear in the TCRdb table, and some are missing; sequencing was by immunoSEQ multiplex PCR. The top ten hold around 1.8% of the sample, which has a few hundred thousand clones, approximately 79% seen once. Study results and caveats: TCR beta V- and J-gene trimming, according to a later analysis, was linked to a missense DCLRE1C variant.

The CDR3 extends over 16 amino acids. V and J are TRBV12-2 and TRBJ2-5; TRBD2 is the table's D call, not checked against the DNA. TRBV12-2 is given as a pseudogene. The sequencing sample was made of PBMCs. The origin of this receptor is a man aged 18 to 29 in good health and CMV-seronegative. This CDR3 reads CASRLPERGGRETQYF. DNA of the CDR3: TGTGCAAGTCGCCTGCCGGAGCGGGGGGGCAGGGAGACCCAGTACTTC.